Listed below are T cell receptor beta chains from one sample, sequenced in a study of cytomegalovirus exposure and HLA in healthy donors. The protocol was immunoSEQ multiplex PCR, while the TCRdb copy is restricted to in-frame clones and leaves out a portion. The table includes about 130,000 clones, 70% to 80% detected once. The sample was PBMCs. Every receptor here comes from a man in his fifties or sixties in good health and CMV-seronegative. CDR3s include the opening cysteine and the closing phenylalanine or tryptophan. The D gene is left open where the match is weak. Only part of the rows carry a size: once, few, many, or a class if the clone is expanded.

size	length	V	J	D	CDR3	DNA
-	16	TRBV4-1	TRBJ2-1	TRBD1	CASSLGTGGVYNEQFF	TGCGCCAGCAGCCTCGGGACAGGGGGCGTCTACAATGAGCAGTTCTTC
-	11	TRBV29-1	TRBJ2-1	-	CSVLGYNEQFF	TGCAGCGTACTAGGTTACAATGAGCAGTTCTTC
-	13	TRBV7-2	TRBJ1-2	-	CASSSPSGLGYTF	TGTGCCAGCAGCTCCCCGTCTGGGCTTGGCTACACCTTC
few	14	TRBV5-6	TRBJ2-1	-	CASSLIGRLHEQFF	TGTGCCAGCAGCTTAATCGGGAGATTGCATGAGCAGTTCTTC
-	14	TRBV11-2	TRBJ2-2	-	CASSLVLGGGELFF	TGTGCCAGCAGCTTAGTTCTGGGAGGAGGGGAGCTGTTTTTT
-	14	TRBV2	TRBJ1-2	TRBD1	CASSEMGQGDGYTF	TGTGCCAGCAGTGAAATGGGACAGGGAGATGGCTACACCTTC
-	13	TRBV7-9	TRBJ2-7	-	CASSLPPGNEQYF	TGTGCCAGCAGCTTACCCCCAGGGAACGAGCAGTACTTC
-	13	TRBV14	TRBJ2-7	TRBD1	CASSHGQVYEQYF	TGTGCCAGCAGCCACGGACAGGTATACGAGCAGTACTTC
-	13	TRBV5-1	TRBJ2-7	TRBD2	CASRESGDYEQYF	TGCGCCAGCAGGGAGAGCGGGGATTACGAGCAGTACTTC
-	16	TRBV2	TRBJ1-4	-	CASSESSGHLNEKLFF	TGTGCCAGCAGTGAATCCTCGGGACATTTGAACGAAAAACTGTTTTTT
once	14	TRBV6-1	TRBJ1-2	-	CASSEQAGNYGYTF	TGTGCCAGCAGTGAACAGGCAGGGAACTATGGCTACACCTTC
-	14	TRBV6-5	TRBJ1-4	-	CASSYKGAGEKLFF	TGTGCCAGCAGTTACAAAGGGGCCGGGGAAAAACTGTTTTTT
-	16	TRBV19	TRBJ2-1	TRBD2	CASSIGGTSGRNEQFF	TGTGCCAGTAGTATCGGGGGGACTAGCGGACGAAATGAGCAGTTCTTC
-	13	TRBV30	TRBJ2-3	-	CAWSVRPADTQYF	TGTGCCTGGAGTGTACGTCCAGCGGATACGCAGTATTTT
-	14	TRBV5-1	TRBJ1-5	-	CASSLDGGGQPQHF	TGCGCCAGCAGCTTGGATGGGGGAGGGCAGCCCCAGCATTTT
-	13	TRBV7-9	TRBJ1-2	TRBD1	CASSLQGGTGYTF	TGTGCCAGCAGCTTACAAGGGGGCACTGGCTACACCTTC